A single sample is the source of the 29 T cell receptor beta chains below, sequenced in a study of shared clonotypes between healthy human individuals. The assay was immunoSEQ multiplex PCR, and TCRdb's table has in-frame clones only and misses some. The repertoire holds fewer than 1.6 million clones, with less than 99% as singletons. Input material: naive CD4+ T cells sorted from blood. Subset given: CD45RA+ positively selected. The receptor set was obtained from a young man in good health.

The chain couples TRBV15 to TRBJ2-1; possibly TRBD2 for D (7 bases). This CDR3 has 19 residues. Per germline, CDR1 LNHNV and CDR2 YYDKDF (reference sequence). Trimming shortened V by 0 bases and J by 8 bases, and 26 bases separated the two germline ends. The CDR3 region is CATSRDRFDVRGGSDEQFF. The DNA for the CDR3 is TGTGCCACCAGCAGAGACCGTTTCGATGTTAGGGGGGGAAGCGATGAGCAGTTCTTC.

The CDR3 sequence is CASSPRGLITEAFF. CDR3 DNA sequence: TGTGCCAGCAGCCCCAGGGGGCTCATCACTGAAGCTTTCTTT. The chain recombines TRBV5-5 with TRBJ1-1; 8 bases align to TRBD1. The CDR3 consists of 14 residues. V shed 4 bases and J 4 bases; nucleotides not matched to a gene: 6. Germline V gene sequence: CDR1 SGHKS, CDR2 YYEKEE (reference sequence).

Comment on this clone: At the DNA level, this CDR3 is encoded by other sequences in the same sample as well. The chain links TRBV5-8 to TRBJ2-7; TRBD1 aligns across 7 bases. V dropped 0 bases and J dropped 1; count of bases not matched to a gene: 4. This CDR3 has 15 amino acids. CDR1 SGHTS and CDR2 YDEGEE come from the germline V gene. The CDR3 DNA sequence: TGTGCCAGCAGCTTGGGACAGGGAGTATCCTACGAGCAGTACTTC. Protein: CASSLGQGVSYEQYF.

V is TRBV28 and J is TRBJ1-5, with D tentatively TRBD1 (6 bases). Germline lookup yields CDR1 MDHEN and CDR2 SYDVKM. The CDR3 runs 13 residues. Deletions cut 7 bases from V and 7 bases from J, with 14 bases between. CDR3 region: CASNSPQGQPQHF. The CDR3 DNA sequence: TGTGCCAGCAATTCCCCACAGGGACAGCCCCAGCATTTT.

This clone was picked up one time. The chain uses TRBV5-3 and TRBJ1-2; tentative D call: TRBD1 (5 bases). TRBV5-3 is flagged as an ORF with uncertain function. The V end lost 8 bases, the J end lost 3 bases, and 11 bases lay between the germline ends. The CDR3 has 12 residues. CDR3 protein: CASNQGDYGYTF. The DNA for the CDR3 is TGTGCCAGCAATCAGGGTGACTATGGCTACACCTTC.

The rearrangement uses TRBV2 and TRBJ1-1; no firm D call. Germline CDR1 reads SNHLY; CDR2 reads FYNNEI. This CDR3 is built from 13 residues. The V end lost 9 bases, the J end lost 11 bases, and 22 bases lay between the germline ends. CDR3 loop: CASAKGALGLAFF. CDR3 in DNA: TGTGCCAGTGCGAAAGGCGCCTTAGGTCTGGCTTTCTTT.

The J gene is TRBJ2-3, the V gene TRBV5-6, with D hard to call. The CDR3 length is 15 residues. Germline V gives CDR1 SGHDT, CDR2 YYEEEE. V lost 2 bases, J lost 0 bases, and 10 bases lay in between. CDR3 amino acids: CASSFLGPSTDTQYF. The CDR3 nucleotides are TGTGCCAGCAGCTTTCTCGGTCCTAGCACAGATACGCAGTATTTT.

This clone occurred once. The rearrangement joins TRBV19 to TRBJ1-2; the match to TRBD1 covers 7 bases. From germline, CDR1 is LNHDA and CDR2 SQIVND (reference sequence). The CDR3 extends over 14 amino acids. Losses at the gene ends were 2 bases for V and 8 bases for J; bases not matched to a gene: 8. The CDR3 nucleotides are TGTGCCAGTAGTATACTTCAAGGGGGCTACGGCTACACCTTC. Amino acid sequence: CASSILQGGYGYTF.

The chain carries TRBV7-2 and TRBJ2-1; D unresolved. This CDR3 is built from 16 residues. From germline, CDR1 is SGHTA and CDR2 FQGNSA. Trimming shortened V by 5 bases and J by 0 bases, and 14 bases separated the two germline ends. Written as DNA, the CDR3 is TGTGCCAGCAGCCCCTCTTTGCTGAGCTCCTACAATGAGCAGTTCTTC. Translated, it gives CASSPSLLSSYNEQFF.

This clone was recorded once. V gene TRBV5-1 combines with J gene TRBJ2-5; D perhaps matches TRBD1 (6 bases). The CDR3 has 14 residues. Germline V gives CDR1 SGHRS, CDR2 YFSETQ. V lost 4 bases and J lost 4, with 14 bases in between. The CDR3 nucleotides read TGCGCCAGCAGCCTAGAGACAGGCTCAGAGACCCAGTACTTC. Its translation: CASSLETGSETQYF.

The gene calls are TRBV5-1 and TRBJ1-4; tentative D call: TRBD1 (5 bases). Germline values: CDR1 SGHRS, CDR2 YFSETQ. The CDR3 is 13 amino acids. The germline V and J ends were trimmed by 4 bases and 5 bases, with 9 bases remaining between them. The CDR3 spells CASSATANEKLFF. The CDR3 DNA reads TGCGCCAGCAGCGCGACAGCGAATGAAAAACTGTTTTTT.

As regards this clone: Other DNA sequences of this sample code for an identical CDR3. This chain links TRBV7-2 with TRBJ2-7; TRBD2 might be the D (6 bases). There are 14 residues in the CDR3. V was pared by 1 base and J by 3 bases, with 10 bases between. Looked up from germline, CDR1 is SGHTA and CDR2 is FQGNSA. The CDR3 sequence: CASSLGGVSYEQYF. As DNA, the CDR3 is TGTGCCAGCAGCTTAGGGGGGGTGAGCTACGAGCAGTACTTC.

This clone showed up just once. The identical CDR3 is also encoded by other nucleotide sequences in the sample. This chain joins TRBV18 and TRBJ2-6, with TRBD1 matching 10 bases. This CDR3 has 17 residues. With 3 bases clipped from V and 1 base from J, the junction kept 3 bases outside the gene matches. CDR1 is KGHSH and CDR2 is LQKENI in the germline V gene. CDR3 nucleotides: TGTGCCAGCTCACCTTTGGGACAGGGGTCTGGGGCCAACGTCCTGACTTTC. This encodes CASSPLGQGSGANVLTF.

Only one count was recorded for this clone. This CDR3 reads CASSQVWAGSYEQYF. CDR3 coding DNA: TGTGCCAGCAGTCAAGTCTGGGCAGGTTCCTACGAGCAGTACTTC. The rearrangement uses TRBV11-2 and TRBJ2-7; D is unclear. CDR1 SGHAT and CDR2 FQNNGV come from the germline V gene. V lost 6 bases and J 1 base, leaving 16 bases between the germline ends. The CDR3 spans 15 residues.

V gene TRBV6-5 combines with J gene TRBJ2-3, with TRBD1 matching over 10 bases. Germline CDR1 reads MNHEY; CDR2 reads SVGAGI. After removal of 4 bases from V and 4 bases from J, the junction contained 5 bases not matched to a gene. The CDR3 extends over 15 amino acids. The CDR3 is CASSSDRGRSDTQYF. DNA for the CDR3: TGTGCCAGCAGTTCCGACAGGGGGCGCTCAGATACGCAGTATTTT.

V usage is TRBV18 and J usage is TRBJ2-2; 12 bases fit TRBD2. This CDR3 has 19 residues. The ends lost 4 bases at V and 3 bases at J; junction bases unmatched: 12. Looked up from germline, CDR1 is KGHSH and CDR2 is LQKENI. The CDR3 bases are TGTGCCAGCTCACTACTGACTAGCGGGAGACTTGGAGACACCGGGGAGCTGTTTTTT. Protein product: CASSLLTSGRLGDTGELFF.

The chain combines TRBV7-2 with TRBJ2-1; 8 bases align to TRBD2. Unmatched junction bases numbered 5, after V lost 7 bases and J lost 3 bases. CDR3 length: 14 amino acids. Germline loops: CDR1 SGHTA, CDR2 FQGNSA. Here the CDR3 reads CASTIAGLYNEQFF. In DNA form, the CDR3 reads TGTGCCAGCACCATAGCGGGACTCTACAATGAGCAGTTCTTC.

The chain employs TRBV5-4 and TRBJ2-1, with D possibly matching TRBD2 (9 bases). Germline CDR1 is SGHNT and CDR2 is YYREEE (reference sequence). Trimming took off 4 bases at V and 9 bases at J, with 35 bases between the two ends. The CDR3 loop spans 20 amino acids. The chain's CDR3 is CASSPKPRTGRLAGPAEQFF. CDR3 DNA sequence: TGTGCCAGCAGCCCAAAACCAAGGACAGGGCGGCTAGCGGGACCAGCTGAGCAGTTCTTC.

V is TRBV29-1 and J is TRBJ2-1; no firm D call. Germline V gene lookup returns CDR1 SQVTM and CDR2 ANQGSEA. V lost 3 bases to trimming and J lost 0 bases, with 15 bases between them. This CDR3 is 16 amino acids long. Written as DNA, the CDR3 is TGCAGCGTTGATAATCTTGGCGAAAACTCCTACAATGAGCAGTTCTTC. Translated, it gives CSVDNLGENSYNEQFF.

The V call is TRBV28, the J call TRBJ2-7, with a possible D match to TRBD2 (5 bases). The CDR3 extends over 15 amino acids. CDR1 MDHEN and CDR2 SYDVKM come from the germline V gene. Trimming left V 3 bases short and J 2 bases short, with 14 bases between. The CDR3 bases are TGTGCCAGCAGTTTGATTCCGGGAATCGCCTACGAGCAGTACTTC. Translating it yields CASSLIPGIAYEQYF.

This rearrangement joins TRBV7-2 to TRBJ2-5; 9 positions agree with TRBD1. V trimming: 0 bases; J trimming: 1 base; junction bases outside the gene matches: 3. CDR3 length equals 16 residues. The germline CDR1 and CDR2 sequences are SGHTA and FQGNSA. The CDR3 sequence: CASSLALTGGQETQYF. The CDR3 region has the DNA TGTGCCAGCAGCTTAGCCCTGACAGGGGGCCAAGAGACCCAGTACTTC.

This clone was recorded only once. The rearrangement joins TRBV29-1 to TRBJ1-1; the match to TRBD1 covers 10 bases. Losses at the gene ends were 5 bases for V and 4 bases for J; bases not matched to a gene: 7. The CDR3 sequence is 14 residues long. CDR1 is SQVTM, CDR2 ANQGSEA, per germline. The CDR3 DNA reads TGCAGCGTTCTCGAAGGGACAGGGGCCACTGAAGCTTTCTTT. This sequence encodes CSVLEGTGATEAFF.

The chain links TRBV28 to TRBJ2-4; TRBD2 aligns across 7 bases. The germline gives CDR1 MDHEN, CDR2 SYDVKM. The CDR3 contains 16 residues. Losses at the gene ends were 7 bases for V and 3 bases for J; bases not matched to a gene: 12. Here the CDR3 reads CASNSLATYLKNIQYF. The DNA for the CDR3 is TGTGCCAGCAACTCACTAGCGACCTACCTCAAAAACATTCAGTACTTC.

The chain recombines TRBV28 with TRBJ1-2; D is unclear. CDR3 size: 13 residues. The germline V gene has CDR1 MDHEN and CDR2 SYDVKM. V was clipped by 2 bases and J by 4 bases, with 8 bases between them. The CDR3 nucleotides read TGTGCCAGCAGTTTAATCGGGTTCTATGGCTACACCTTC. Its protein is CASSLIGFYGYTF.

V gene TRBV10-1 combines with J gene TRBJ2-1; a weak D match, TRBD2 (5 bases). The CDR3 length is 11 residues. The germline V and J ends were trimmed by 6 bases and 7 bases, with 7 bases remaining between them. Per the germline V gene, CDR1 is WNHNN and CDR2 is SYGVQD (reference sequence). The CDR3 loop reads CASSRGNEQFF. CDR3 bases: TGCGCCAGCAGCCGAGGGAATGAGCAGTTCTTC.

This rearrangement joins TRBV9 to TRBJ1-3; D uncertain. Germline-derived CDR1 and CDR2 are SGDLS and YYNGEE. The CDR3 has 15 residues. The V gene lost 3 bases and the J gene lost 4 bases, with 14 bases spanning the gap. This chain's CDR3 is CASSGTTGIGNTIYF. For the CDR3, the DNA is TGTGCCAGCAGCGGTACGACGGGTATAGGAAACACCATATATTTT.

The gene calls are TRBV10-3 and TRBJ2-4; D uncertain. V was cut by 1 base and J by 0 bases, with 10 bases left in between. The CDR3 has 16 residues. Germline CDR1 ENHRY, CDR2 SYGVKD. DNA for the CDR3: TGTGCCATCAGTGAGTGGATTATGGAAGCCAAAAACATTCAGTACTTC. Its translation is CAISEWIMEAKNIQYF.

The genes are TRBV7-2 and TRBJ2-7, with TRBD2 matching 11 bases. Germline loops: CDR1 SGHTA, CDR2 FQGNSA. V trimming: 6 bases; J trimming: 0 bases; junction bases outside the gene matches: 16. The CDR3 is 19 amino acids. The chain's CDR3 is CASRLNSGRASLYSYEQYF. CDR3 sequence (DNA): TGTGCCAGCAGACTAAATAGCGGGAGGGCCTCCTTGTACTCCTACGAGCAGTACTTC.

The CDR3 protein is CASSLGQKNVDYGYTF. The CDR3 nucleotides are TGTGCCAGCAGTCTGGGACAGAAAAACGTGGACTATGGCTACACCTTC. The chain joins TRBV27 to TRBJ1-2; TRBD1 agrees at 7 bases. Germline V lookup: CDR1 MNHEY, CDR2 SMNVEV (reference sequence). V lost 5 bases and J lost 3; bases outside the gene matches: 12. CDR3 length: 16 residues.